These T cell receptor beta chains were read from a single sample in a study of T-cell reconstitution after alpha-beta-depleted transplantation in children. From the PCR reads, TCRdb called clonotypes with MiXCR, one entry per CDR3 protein. The table includes roughly 500,000 distinct CDR3 sequences, 32% detected once. The material sequenced was PBMCs from the stem cell graft donor, taken from the stem cell graft. These receptors came from a human donor who donated a stem cell graft to a child with aplastic anemia. The CDR3 runs from the conserved cysteine through the conserved F or W. The D gene is left open where the match is weak. Size values are once, few and many counts, or a class for expanded clones, and some rows have none.

J gene: TRBJ2-6; D gene: .; clone size: .; V gene: TRBV28; CDR3 DNA: TGTGCCAGCAGTCCGGGACGGAGGGATTTGGGGGGGGCCAACGTCCTGACTTTC; CDR3 protein: CASSPGRRDLGGANVLTF
J gene: TRBJ2-7; D gene: TRBD2; clone size: .; V gene: TRBV29-1; CDR3 DNA: TGCAGCGCTAGCGGGAATATCTACGAGCAGTACTTC; CDR3 protein: CSASGNIYEQYF
J gene: TRBJ2-3; D gene: .; clone size: .; V gene: TRBV19; CDR3 DNA: TGTGCCAGTTCCCAGGGGACTTTCACAGATACGCAGTATTTT; CDR3 protein: CASSQGTFTDTQYF
J gene: TRBJ1-5; D gene: TRBD1; clone size: .; V gene: TRBV18; CDR3 DNA: TGTGCCAGCTCACCTGTACAGGGGGCCGAGGTAATCAGACCCCAGCATTTT; CDR3 protein: CASSPVQGAEVIRPQHF
J gene: TRBJ2-3; D gene: TRBD1; clone size: few; V gene: TRBV29-1; CDR3 DNA: TGCAGCGTGATAAAAGGACAGGGGGCTCAGGGAGATACGCAGTATTTT; CDR3 protein: CSVIKGQGAQGDTQYF
J gene: TRBJ1-1; D gene: .; clone size: .; V gene: TRBV9; CDR3 DNA: TGTGCCAGCAGCGGAGGGGTGAACACTGAAGCTTTCTTT; CDR3 protein: CASSGGVNTEAFF
J gene: TRBJ2-6; D gene: TRBD2; clone size: .; V gene: TRBV4-3; CDR3 DNA: TGCGCCAGCAGCCAAGAAAGCGGGAGGAGCTCTGGGGCCAACGTCCTGACTTTC; CDR3 protein: CASSQESGRSSGANVLTF
J gene: TRBJ2-1; D gene: TRBD2; clone size: .; V gene: TRBV12-3/TRBV12-4; CDR3 DNA: TGTGCCAGCAGTCGACTAGCGGGATATTTCGCTGAGCAGTTCTTC; CDR3 protein: CASSRLAGYFAEQFF
J gene: TRBJ1-1; D gene: .; clone size: .; V gene: TRBV11-2; CDR3 DNA: TGTGCCAGCAGCTTTCACCGGTCAGCTTTCTTT; CDR3 protein: CASSFHRSAFF
J gene: TRBJ1-6; D gene: TRBD1; clone size: few; V gene: TRBV6-1; CDR3 DNA: TGTGCCAGCAGAGGGGACAGGGGATCACCCCTCCACTTT; CDR3 protein: CASRGDRGSPLHF
J gene: TRBJ1-2; D gene: .; clone size: .; V gene: TRBV30; CDR3 DNA: TGTGCCTCTACGGTGGGGGCTAACTATGGCTACACCTTC; CDR3 protein: CASTVGANYGYTF
J gene: TRBJ2-1; D gene: .; clone size: few; V gene: TRBV21-1; CDR3 DNA: TGTGCCAGCAGGCCAGAATCTAATGAGCAGTTCTTC; CDR3 protein: CASRPESNEQFF
J gene: TRBJ2-1; D gene: .; clone size: few; V gene: TRBV7-9; CDR3 DNA: TGTGCCAGCACCAACAATGAGCAGTTCTTC; CDR3 protein: CASTNNEQFF
J gene: TRBJ1-6; D gene: .; clone size: few; V gene: TRBV6-1; CDR3 DNA: TGTGCCAGCTCTAGCGGTGGCAGGGCGGGTCCCCTCCACTTT; CDR3 protein: CASSSGGRAGPLHF
J gene: TRBJ2-7; D gene: .; clone size: few; V gene: TRBV6-6; CDR3 DNA: TGTGCCAGCAGTTACGATGCAGGGCGGGAGCAGTACTTC; CDR3 protein: CASSYDAGREQYF
J gene: TRBJ1-2; D gene: TRBD1; clone size: .; V gene: TRBV6-1; CDR3 DNA: TGTGCCAGGGGGGACAGCTATGGCTACACCTTC; CDR3 protein: CARGDSYGYTF
J gene: TRBJ1-5; D gene: .; clone size: .; V gene: TRBV7-9; CDR3 DNA: TGTGCCAGCAGCTTCGGACAGCAAAATCAGCCCCAGCATTTT; CDR3 protein: CASSFGQQNQPQHF
J gene: TRBJ2-5; D gene: TRBD2; clone size: many; V gene: TRBV20-1; CDR3 DNA: TGCAGTGCTAGACCTAGCGGGAGGGTCCAAGAGACCCAGTACTTC; CDR3 protein: CSARPSGRVQETQYF
J gene: TRBJ2-4; D gene: TRBD1; clone size: .; V gene: TRBV12-3/TRBV12-4; CDR3 DNA: TGTGCCAACAGACGCAAACAGGGGGCCAACATTCAGTACTTC; CDR3 protein: CANRRKQGANIQYF
J gene: TRBJ2-2; D gene: .; clone size: .; V gene: TRBV6-5; CDR3 DNA: TGTGCCAGCAGTTACTTGGGAGACCTGAACACCGGGGAGCTGTTTTTT; CDR3 protein: CASSYLGDLNTGELFF
J gene: TRBJ1-1; D gene: .; clone size: .; V gene: TRBV24-1; CDR3 DNA: TGTGCCACCAGTGATTTCGGGCCAACCCCGGGAACTTTCTTT; CDR3 protein: CATSDFGPTPGTFF
J gene: TRBJ2-3; D gene: TRBD2; clone size: .; V gene: TRBV4-2; CDR3 DNA: TGCGCCAGCAGCCAAGATTATTGGACTAGCGGCACAGATACGCAGTATTTT; CDR3 protein: CASSQDYWTSGTDTQYF
J gene: TRBJ2-1; D gene: .; clone size: .; V gene: TRBV5-1; CDR3 DNA: TGCGCCGGCAGCATCGGAGGGGATGGGAATGAGCAGTTCTTC; CDR3 protein: CAGSIGGDGNEQFF